These T cell receptor beta chains were read from a single sample in a study of T cell responses to AZD1222 COVID-19 vaccine. Here immunoSEQ multiplex PCR was the method, and the copy in TCRdb shows in-frame clones only, minus some. The sample has 130,000 or so clones; around 90% are singletons. Sequencing was performed on peripheral blood, taken on day 0 of AZD1222 vaccination. These receptors all stem from an adult in good health. Each CDR3 is given with its conserved first and last residue. A D gene is named only where the DNA matches it firmly. Some rows have no size entry. The others give once, few or many, or a class for an expanded clone.

j_call,d_call,clone_size,v_call,cdr3_aa,cdr3_nt
TRBJ2-3,TRBD2,-,TRBV7-9,CASSFTSGGDTQYF,TGTGCCAGCAGCTTTACTAGCGGGGGGGATACGCAGTATTTT
TRBJ1-2,TRBD1,-,TRBV29-1,CSTHRGQGGYTF,TGCAGCACTCACAGGGGGCAGGGCGGCTACACCTTC
TRBJ1-1,-,-,TRBV5-6,CASSVNTEAFF,TGTGCCAGCAGCGTGAACACTGAAGCTTTCTTT
TRBJ1-5,-,-,TRBV6-5,CASSYSGNYQPQHF,TGTGCCAGCAGTTACTCAGGGAATTATCAGCCCCAGCATTTT
TRBJ1-4,TRBD1,-,TRBV29-1,CSVVETGDEKLFF,TGCAGCGTTGTGGAGACAGGGGATGAAAAACTGTTTTTT
TRBJ1-1,-,-,TRBV7-2,CASSFQNTEAFF,TGTGCCAGCAGCTTCCAGAACACTGAAGCTTTCTTT
TRBJ1-1,TRBD1,-,TRBV5-5,CASSLLNRGNTEAFF,TGTGCCAGCAGCTTGTTGAACAGGGGGAACACTGAAGCTTTCTTT
TRBJ2-1,-,-,TRBV5-4,CASSLNDGALSLKQFF,TGTGCCAGCAGCTTGAACGATGGCGCTTTGAGCCTTAAGCAGTTCTTC
TRBJ2-1,-,-,TRBV3-1/TRBV3-2,CASSIFSYNEQFF,TGTGCCAGCAGCATATTCTCCTACAATGAGCAGTTCTTC
TRBJ1-5,-,-,TRBV30,CAWRKGGFNQPQHF,TGTGCCTGGAGGAAGGGAGGGTTCAATCAGCCCCAGCATTTT
TRBJ1-6,-,-,TRBV14,CASSQEGFNSPLHF,TGTGCCAGCAGCCAAGAAGGCTTTAATTCACCCCTCCACTTT
TRBJ1-3,-,-,TRBV30,CAWSALGRLNTIYF,TGTGCCTGGAGCGCCCTAGGGCGGTTAAACACCATATATTTT
TRBJ1-2,TRBD1,-,TRBV27,CASSFTGELSNYGYTF,TGTGCCAGCAGTTTCACAGGGGAACTCTCTAACTATGGCTACACCTTC
TRBJ1-2,-,-,TRBV18,CASSREEGRDEGYTF,TGTGCCAGCTCACGGGAGGAGGGAAGGGATGAAGGCTACACCTTC
TRBJ1-1,-,-,TRBV6-5,CASSYSVGSEAFF,TGTGCCAGCAGTTATTCGGTCGGCAGTGAAGCTTTCTTT
TRBJ2-7,-,-,TRBV27,CASSFQPSYEQYF,TGTGCCAGCAGTTTTCAGCCCTCCTACGAGCAGTACTTC
TRBJ2-7,TRBD1,-,TRBV19,CASSPGGQGSYEQYF,TGTGCCAGTAGTCCCGGGGGACAGGGCTCCTACGAGCAGTACTTC
TRBJ1-1,-,-,TRBV14,CASSQAPGGYTEAFF,TGTGCCAGCAGCCAAGCTCCGGGGGGGTACACTGAAGCTTTCTTT
TRBJ1-5,-,once,TRBV2,CASNLQGMHQPQHF,TGTGCCAGCAATCTACAAGGGATGCATCAGCCCCAGCATTTT
TRBJ2-1,TRBD2,-,TRBV12-3/TRBV12-4,CASSGGNEQFF,TGTGCCAGCAGCGGGGGGAATGAGCAGTTCTTC
TRBJ2-4,-,-,TRBV18,CASSQIPMGIATKNIQYF,TGTGCCAGCTCCCAAATACCAATGGGGATCGCGACCAAAAACATTCAGTACTTC
TRBJ1-2,-,-,TRBV9,CASSAIQGPVYGYTF,TGTGCCAGCAGCGCGATACAGGGACCGGTCTATGGCTACACCTTC
TRBJ1-5,TRBD1,-,TRBV19,CASSIWTGQSPQHF,TGTGCCAGTAGTATTTGGACAGGACAATCGCCCCAGCATTTT
TRBJ1-1,-,-,TRBV29-1,CSVEKGRATEAFF,TGCAGCGTTGAAAAGGGAAGGGCCACTGAAGCTTTCTTT
TRBJ1-2,-,-,TRBV2,CASSEGVIAYGYTF,TGTGCCAGCAGTGAAGGGGTGATAGCCTATGGCTACACCTTC
TRBJ1-6,-,once,TRBV30,CAWSVRSRRSPLHF,TGTGCCTGGAGTGTACGCAGTCGAAGGTCACCCCTCCACTTT
TRBJ1-1,-,-,TRBV5-1,CASSVNQGTEAFF,TGCGCCAGCAGCGTAAATCAGGGGACTGAAGCTTTCTTT
TRBJ2-3,TRBD2,-,TRBV5-6,CATQLLAETDTQYF,TGTGCCACCCAGCTTCTAGCGGAGACAGATACGCAGTATTTT
TRBJ1-2,-,few,TRBV10-3,CAISSDSYGYTF,TGTGCCATCAGCTCGGACAGCTATGGCTACACCTTC
TRBJ1-2,TRBD1,-,TRBV5-1,CASSARTGPTNYGYTF,TGCGCCAGCAGCGCGAGGACAGGCCCAACTAACTATGGCTACACCTTC
TRBJ2-1,TRBD2,once,TRBV5-1,CASSPGLAGLRDEQFF,TGCGCCAGCAGCCCGGGACTAGCGGGACTCAGGGATGAGCAGTTCTTC
TRBJ1-1,-,-,TRBV9,CASSVAAGLTVGAFF,TGTGCCAGCAGCGTTGCGGCAGGGTTGACCGTGGGGGCTTTCTTT
TRBJ1-1,TRBD1,few,TRBV5-1,CASSLGQGMGTEAFF,TGCGCCAGCAGCCTCGGACAGGGGATGGGCACTGAAGCTTTCTTT
TRBJ1-2,TRBD1,-,TRBV27,CASRTPGQGHGYTF,TGTGCCAGCAGAACCCCGGGACAGGGCCATGGCTACACCTTC
TRBJ1-3,-,-,TRBV18,CASSPKGNTIYF,TGTGCCAGCTCACCTAAGGGAAACACCATATATTTT
TRBJ1-1,TRBD1,-,TRBV7-2,CASSGNRQGTEAFF,TGTGCCAGCAGCGGAAACAGACAGGGCACTGAAGCTTTCTTT